This TCR beta chain was sequenced for a study of blood T cell repertoires in COVID-19. Overall study: PBMCs, B-cell-depleted T cells, or T cells provided the cDNA or gDNA that made up the material.

Germline V lookup: CDR1 SNHLY, CDR2 FYNNEI. CDR3 length: 15 amino acids. After removal of 3 bases from V and 4 bases from J, the junction contained 7 bases not matched to a gene. The protocol was immunoSEQ multiplex PCR, while the TCRdb copy is restricted to in-frame clones and leaves out a portion. The sample contains over 150,000 clones, roughly 89% of which appear only once. This chain links TRBV2 with TRBJ1-2; 8 nucleotides line up with TRBD1. This receptor was taken from a middle-aged man with acute or convalescent COVID-19. The sequenced sample consisted of peripheral blood. The CDR3 loop is CASSDRTGIGYGYTF. The CDR3, as DNA: TGTGCCAGCAGTGACAGGACAGGGATCGGCTATGGCTACACCTTC.